The clone carrying this T cell receptor beta chain was picked up a small number of times. What it binds is unknown. This sample was included in a study of blood T cells in healthy people across ages. As for the study in general: Template-switching capture recovered about one barcoded beta molecule per two T cells.

General observations from the study: The recorded TCR beta diversity per million T cells decreased in a roughly linear manner with age. For the donors, CMV status was unknown and possibly confounded expanded clonotype changes.

It was with a sample-barcoded 5' primer and a J-beta primer mix that a second PCR of roughly 6 to 12 cycles was run. TCRdb fed the 5' RACE reads into MiXCR, producing one record per CDR3 protein. The table shows 1.2 million to 1.5 million distinct CDR3 sequences, with approximately 63% occurring only once. Trimming took off 7 bases at V and 0 bases at J, with 16 bases between the two ends. This CDR3 spans 15 amino acids. Looked up from germline, CDR1 is MNHEY and CDR2 is SVGEGT. RNA extraction gave at least 5 micrograms of total RNA per sample. The sequence was obtained from a man aged 18 to 30 in good health. The sequencing input was blood. The rearrangement uses TRBV6-2 or TRBV6-3 and TRBJ2-7; D unresolved. CDR3 residues: CASINDNSLSYEQYF. The CDR3 DNA is TGTGCCAGCATAAACGACAACTCCCTCTCCTACGAGCAGTACTTC.